This is a list of T cell receptor beta chains from one sample in a study of TIL therapy for anti-PD-1-resistant metastatic lung cancer. Profiled with immunoSEQ multiplex PCR; TCRdb holds only in-frame clones, not every one. The sample lists 50,000 to 60,000 clones, about 81% occurring once. The specimen was blood, collected at baseline. These receptors all stem from a person aged 25 to 80 with non-small cell lung cancer. Each CDR3 is given without its conserved first and last residue. The order of the fields is D gene, J gene, V gene, CDR3 protein. The D gene is left open where the match is weak.

NA	TRBJ2-3	TRBV4-3	ASSQDLITDTQY
TRBD2	TRBJ2-3	TRBV27	ASSLSVRGGADTQY
NA	TRBJ2-3	TRBV2	ASSRDSQADTQY
NA	TRBJ1-2	TRBV9	ASSVPGLPGGYT
NA	TRBJ2-3	TRBV7-6	ASSQLATSTDTQY
NA	TRBJ2-7	TRBV24-1	ATSDFLGYEQY
TRBD1	TRBJ2-4	TRBV5-1	ASSWGDRATLAKNIQY
NA	TRBJ1-3	TRBV10-1	ASSGRGNTIY
TRBD2	TRBJ2-7	TRBV11-2	ASSLGLGGRASGEQY
TRBD1	TRBJ2-7	TRBV29-1	SGGTGTGGEQY
NA	TRBJ2-7	TRBV5-6	ASSFTGRYEQY
TRBD1	TRBJ2-7	TRBV6-6	ASSYSDRAYEQY
NA	TRBJ1-1	TRBV3-1/TRBV3-2	ASSQSGPQGWRTEAF
NA	TRBJ1-1	TRBV5-1	ASSFDRPGNTEAF
NA	TRBJ2-2	TRBV30	AWSNTGELF
NA	TRBJ1-1	TRBV2	ASSVRQNTEAF
TRBD1	TRBJ2-1	TRBV7-2	ASSPTSGTGVNEQF
NA	TRBJ1-1	TRBV3-1/TRBV3-2	ASSQDQAQGGTEAF
NA	TRBJ1-2	TRBV30	AWSVGGGGENYGYT
TRBD1	TRBJ1-3	TRBV28	ASSIGTVDTIY
NA	TRBJ1-6	TRBV5-6	ASSFAPTGGNSPLH
TRBD1	TRBJ2-6	TRBV4-3	ASSRGQLSGANVLT
NA	TRBJ2-7	TRBV20-1	SVQGAGEQY
TRBD1	TRBJ1-1	TRBV10-3	AISGTGATEAF
TRBD1	TRBJ1-1	TRBV5-1	ASSLYHRDRGQSAF
NA	TRBJ2-5	TRBV24-1	ATSDTGHSVGETQY
NA	TRBJ2-5	TRBV12-5	ASGLDTGTTRQETQY
TRBD1	TRBJ1-3	TRBV19	ASTTGTAGNTIY
NA	TRBJ2-4	TRBV6-5	ASRTTGEGNIQY
NA	TRBJ2-1	TRBV15	ATSRDPGEYNEQF
NA	TRBJ2-7	TRBV4-2	ASSQVFGREQY
TRBD1	TRBJ2-7	TRBV18	ASSWDSSSYEQY
TRBD1	TRBJ1-2	TRBV7-9	ASPPTGEGYGYT
NA	TRBJ2-1	TRBV5-6	ASSLWHLYNEQF
NA	TRBJ2-3	TRBV6-5	ASSYALPRTDTQY
NA	TRBJ1-6	TRBV5-4	ASSRAMRGASYNSPLH
NA	TRBJ1-2	TRBV20-1	SASHTGNYGYT
TRBD1	TRBJ1-1	TRBV18	ASSPRQGAYTEAF
TRBD1	TRBJ1-4	TRBV3-1/TRBV3-2	ASSQGDSHNEKLF
NA	TRBJ2-7	TRBV24-1	ATSGDRPYEQY
TRBD2	TRBJ2-2	TRBV6-2/TRBV6-3	ASRPSGGGTGELF
NA	TRBJ1-1	TRBV19	ASSIDPSKKAF
NA	TRBJ1-2	TRBV10-3	AISESVGRWNYGYT
TRBD1	TRBJ1-1	TRBV5-8	ASSRDRGGTEAF
TRBD2	TRBJ2-2	TRBV7-8	ASSLGRAGGRFTGELF
TRBD2	TRBJ2-7	TRBV7-2	ASSPWTSGDYEQY
NA	TRBJ2-7	TRBV4-1	ASSQGVSTYEQY
NA	TRBJ1-2	TRBV10-3	AISDGRSSYGYT
TRBD1	TRBJ2-2	TRBV25-1	ASSGQGHTGELF
NA	TRBJ2-7	TRBV24-1	ATSDLGGYEQY
TRBD1	TRBJ2-7	TRBV4-1	ASSLTNRGLDEQY
NA	TRBJ2-2	TRBV12-3/TRBV12-4	ASSYQAGELF
NA	TRBJ2-2	TRBV5-1	ASSSGGPTGELF